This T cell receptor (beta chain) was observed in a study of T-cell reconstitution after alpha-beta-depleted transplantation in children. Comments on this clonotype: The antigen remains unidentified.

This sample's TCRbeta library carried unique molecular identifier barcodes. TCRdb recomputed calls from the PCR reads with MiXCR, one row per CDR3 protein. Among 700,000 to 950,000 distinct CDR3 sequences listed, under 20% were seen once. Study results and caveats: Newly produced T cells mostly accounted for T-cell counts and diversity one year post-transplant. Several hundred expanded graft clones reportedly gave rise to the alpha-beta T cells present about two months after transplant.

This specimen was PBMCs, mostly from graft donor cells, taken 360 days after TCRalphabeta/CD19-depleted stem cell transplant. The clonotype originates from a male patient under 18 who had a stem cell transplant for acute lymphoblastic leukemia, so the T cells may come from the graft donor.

The CDR3 region has the DNA TGTGCCAGCAGCCTTGACTGGGGCGGGGAGCTGTTTTTT. Protein sequence: CASSLDWGGELFF. This chain uses TRBV11-2 with TRBJ2-2; D uncertain. V was pared by 5 bases and J by 7 bases, with 11 bases between. CDR1 SGHAT and CDR2 FQNNGV come from the germline V gene. The CDR3 has 13 amino acids.